The 32 T cell receptor beta chains in this list originate from one sample, sequenced in a study of blood T cell repertoires in COVID-19. Sequencing was performed with immunoSEQ multiplex PCR; in TCRdb, only in-frame clones are kept and a portion is missing. Among hundreds of thousands of clones listed, 89% were seen once. The sequencing sample was made of peripheral blood. The receptors originated from a man aged 40-50 years with acute or convalescent COVID-19.

This clone was seen only a few times. This chain joins TRBV10-3 and TRBJ1-2; the D gene is possibly TRBD1 (6 bases). CDR1 and CDR2 from the germline V gene are ENHRY and SYGVKD. V lost 4 bases and J lost 8, with 14 bases in between. The CDR3 contains 13 residues. The CDR3 DNA reads TGTGCCATCAGTGCAGACAGGTTTCAAGGCTACACCTTC. Amino acid sequence: CAISADRFQGYTF.

The rearrangement uses TRBV7-9 and TRBJ2-5; perhaps TRBD2 as D (5 bases). Germline CDR1 reads SEHNR; CDR2 reads FQNEAQ (reference sequence). Trimming removed 8 bases from V and 7 bases from J, with 17 bases in between. This CDR3 spans 13 amino acids. The CDR3 DNA is TGTGCCAGCCGCAATCTAGCCCATGGGACCCAGTACTTC. Amino acid sequence: CASRNLAHGTQYF.

V is TRBV14 and J is TRBJ2-3, with TRBD2 identical over 13 bases. This CDR3 spans 18 amino acids. V was pared by 4 bases and J by 5 bases, with 12 bases of the junction left unmatched. Germline CDR1 and CDR2: SGHDN and FVKESK. CDR3 loop: CASSPRPGTSGVGDTQYF. The DNA for the CDR3 is TGTGCCAGCAGCCCCAGGCCCGGGACTAGCGGGGTTGGAGATACGCAGTATTTT.

This clone has a count of ten or more. The chain carries TRBV7-3 and TRBJ2-7; TRBD2 matches 7 bases. The CDR3 is 15 residues long. The V gene's germline CDR1 is SGHTA and CDR2 FQGTGA. V gave up 5 bases and J gave up 1 base; unmatched junction bases: 8. The CDR3 region is CASSQNGGGSYEQYF. CDR3 in DNA: TGTGCCAGCAGCCAAAACGGGGGAGGGTCCTACGAGCAGTACTTC.

The V gene is TRBV7-2, the J gene TRBJ2-3; 10 positions agree with TRBD2. Germline-derived CDR1 and CDR2 are SGHTA and FQGNSA. The CDR3 sequence is 15 residues long. Trimming cost V 0 bases and J 6 bases; bases outside gene matches: 3. The CDR3: CASSLASGGHDTQYF. As DNA, the CDR3 is TGTGCCAGCAGCTTAGCTAGCGGGGGGCACGATACGCAGTATTTT.

The V and J genes are TRBV5-1 and TRBJ1-2; D may be TRBD1 (6 bases). This CDR3 comprises 16 residues. V lost 0 bases and J lost 4, with 16 bases in between. Germline V gene sequence: CDR1 SGHRS, CDR2 YFSETQ. In DNA form, the CDR3 reads TGCGCCAGCAGCTTGGGTCCGGAGGGGGGGGCCTATGGCTACACCTTC. Protein product: CASSLGPEGGAYGYTF.

CDR3 amino acids: CASSGGLAGDEQYF. The DNA for the CDR3 is TGTGCCAGCAGCGGAGGACTAGCGGGAGACGAGCAGTACTTC. This chain connects TRBV5-4 to TRBJ2-7, with 13 bases identical to TRBD2. Germline CDR1 is SGHNT and CDR2 is YYREEE (reference sequence). V lost 4 bases, J lost 5 bases, and 3 bases stayed unmatched. The CDR3 length is 14 residues.

The chain is built from TRBV13 and TRBJ2-7; maybe TRBD2 (7 bases). CDR1 is PRHDT and CDR2 is FYEKMQ in the germline V gene (reference sequence). The CDR3 is 15 residues long. The ends were cut back, 4 bases at V and 1 base at J, with 14 bases in the middle. The CDR3 sequence: CASSWGGVGSYEQYF. As DNA, the CDR3 is TGTGCCAGCAGCTGGGGGGGCGTAGGGTCCTACGAGCAGTACTTC.

Here the CDR3 DNA reads TGTGCCAGCAGCTCCCGGACTAGTAACAATGAGCAGTTCTTC. Its translation is CASSSRTSNNEQFF. The chain recombines TRBV5-4 with TRBJ2-1, with TRBD2 matching 7 bases. There are 14 residues in the CDR3. V lost 3 bases to trimming and J lost 5 bases; unmatched junction nucleotides: 5. Germline CDR1 reads SGHNT; CDR2 reads YYREEE (reference sequence).

The gene calls are TRBV6-2 or TRBV6-3 and TRBJ1-5; TRBD1 is a possible D gene (6 bases). This CDR3 has 14 residues. Trimming took 6 bases from V and 1 from J, leaving 10 bases between them. CDR1 MNHEY and CDR2 SVGEGT come from the germline V gene. This chain's CDR3 is CASSLQGSNQPQHF. DNA of the CDR3: TGTGCCAGCAGCTTACAGGGAAGCAATCAGCCCCAGCATTTT.

The rearrangement links TRBV6-5 to TRBJ2-5; 7 bases map to TRBD1. The V gene end was trimmed by 2 bases and the J gene end by 5 bases; junction bases not matched to a gene: 5. The CDR3 sequence is 14 residues long. Germline V gives CDR1 MNHEY, CDR2 SVGAGI. CDR3 sequence: CASSYQTGTETQYF. CDR3 coding DNA: TGTGCCAGCAGTTACCAGACAGGGACGGAGACCCAGTACTTC.

The gene calls are TRBV7-8 and TRBJ1-5, with D possibly TRBD1 on 5 matching bases. The CDR3 sequence is 14 residues long. V shed 5 bases and J shed 2 bases, with 10 bases lying between them. Germline V gives CDR1 SGHVS, CDR2 FQNEAQ. The CDR3 protein is CASSAREGNQPQHF. CDR3 coding DNA: TGTGCCAGCAGCGCCAGGGAGGGCAATCAGCCCCAGCATTTT. Full variable domain (rest looked up from reference TRBV7-8 and TRBJ1-5): GAGVSQSPRYKVAKRGQDVALRCDPISGHVSLFWYQQALGQGPEFLTYFQNEAQLDKSGLPSDRFFAERPEGSVSTLKIQRTQQEDSAVYLCASSAREGNQPQHFGDGTRLSIL.

The rearrangement links TRBV7-8 to TRBJ2-1, with 8 nucleotides matching TRBD2. The ends lost 4 bases at V and 11 bases at J; junction bases unmatched: 4. CDR3 size: 12 residues. Germline loops: CDR1 SGHVS, CDR2 FQNEAQ. As DNA, the CDR3 is TGTGCCAGCAGCTCTACTAGCGGAAAGCAGTTCTTC. Translated, it gives CASSSTSGKQFF. Combining the CDR3 with reference TRBV7-8 and TRBJ2-1 gives the whole variable domain GAGVSQSPRYKVAKRGQDVALRCDPISGHVSLFWYQQALGQGPEFLTYFQNEAQLDKSGLPSDRFFAERPEGSVSTLKIQRTQQEDSAVYLCASSSTSGKQFFGPGTRLTVL.

This chain joins TRBV30 and TRBJ1-1, with D perhaps TRBD1 (5 bases). CDR1 and CDR2 from the germline V gene are GTSNPN and SVGIG (reference sequence). CDR3 length: 17 residues. Trimming cost V 0 bases and J 0 bases, with 17 bases left between them. Written as DNA, the CDR3 is TGTGCCTGGAGTGTACAGGTCACCCAGCCCCTGAACACTGAAGCTTTCTTT. Translated: CAWSVQVTQPLNTEAFF.

V and J are TRBV5-4 and TRBJ2-6, with 8 bases matching TRBD1. The V segment lost 4 bases and the J segment 0 bases; nucleotides outside the gene matches: 6. The CDR3 consists of 17 residues. The germline gives CDR1 SGHNT, CDR2 YYREEE (reference sequence). This CDR3 is CASSTRTGSSGANVLTF. The CDR3 nucleotides are TGTGCCAGCAGCACACGGACAGGGAGCTCTGGGGCCAACGTCCTGACTTTC.

The rearrangement links TRBV24-1 to TRBJ1-2; a weak D match, TRBD1 (6 bases). The germline V gene encodes CDR1 KGHDR and CDR2 SFDVKD. CDR3 size: 13 residues. V was shortened by 6 bases and J by 0 bases, with 7 bases between the two germline ends. For the CDR3, the DNA is TGTGCCACCAGTACAGGGCCTAACTATGGCTACACCTTC. Translating it yields CATSTGPNYGYTF.

This clone has a single count. V and J are TRBV7-9 and TRBJ2-1, with 12 bases that match TRBD2. The trim removed 5 bases at V and 9 bases at J, leaving 11 bases unmatched. The CDR3 consists of 16 residues. CDR1 is SEHNR and CDR2 is FQNEAQ in the germline V gene (reference sequence). CDR3 coding DNA: TGTGCCAGCAGCAACGCTAGACTAGCGGGGGACGGTGAGCAGTTCTTC. Protein product: CASSNARLAGDGEQFF.

The chain uses TRBV27 and TRBJ1-1, with D maybe TRBD1 (6 bases). Trimming pared 3 bases from V and 0 bases from J, leaving 11 bases between. Germline V lookup: CDR1 MNHEY, CDR2 SMNVEV (reference sequence). CDR3 length equals 15 residues. The CDR3, as DNA: TGTGCCAGCAGTTTGACAGGATTAATGAACACTGAAGCTTTCTTT. This gives the protein CASSLTGLMNTEAFF.

V is TRBV7-3 and J is TRBJ1-2; D gene unclear. There are 13 residues in the CDR3. The germline V gene encodes CDR1 SGHTA and CDR2 FQGTGA. Trimming left V 3 bases short and J 3 bases short, with 8 bases between. CDR3 DNA sequence: TGTGCCAGCAGCTTTACAGCAGACTATGGCTACACCTTC. It translates to CASSFTADYGYTF.

This clone was counted once. The chain combines TRBV2 with TRBJ2-1; 9 nucleotides match TRBD2. V lost 6 bases to trimming and J lost 1 base; unmatched junction nucleotides: 7. In germline, CDR1 is SNHLY, CDR2 FYNNEI. This CDR3 is 16 amino acids long. CDR3 sequence reads: CASRGVAGASYNEQFF. In nucleotides, the CDR3 is TGTGCCAGCAGAGGCGTAGCGGGGGCGTCCTACAATGAGCAGTTCTTC. The full variable domain, completed using reference TRBV2 and TRBJ2-1, is EPEVTQTPSHQVTQMGQEVILRCVPISNHLYFYWYRQILGQKVEFLVSFYNNEISEKSEIFDDQFSVERPDGSNFTLKIRSTKLEDSAMYFCASRGVAGASYNEQFFGPGTRLTVL.

This clone was observed a single time. CDR3 loop: CASSFLGGTEAFF. CDR3 bases: TGTGCCAGCAGCTTCTTGGGAGGCACTGAAGCTTTCTTT. The rearrangement uses TRBV7-3 and TRBJ1-1; D remains unclear. The V and J ends lost 3 bases and 4 bases respectively, with 9 bases between them. Germline CDR1 is SGHTA and CDR2 is FQGTGA. CDR3 length: 13 residues.

The rearrangement joins TRBV11-2 to TRBJ2-3, with unresolved D. The V end was cut by 5 bases, the J end by 7 bases, with 13 bases between. CDR3 length: 13 amino acids. Germline V gives CDR1 SGHAT, CDR2 FQNNGV. The CDR3 loop is CASSEVTANTQYF. The CDR3 region has the DNA TGTGCCAGCAGCGAGGTAACCGCGAATACGCAGTATTTT.

The DNA for the CDR3 is TGTGCCAGTAGTCCGAGACTAGCGGCGTACAATGAGCAGTTCTTC. Protein: CASSPRLAAYNEQFF. The rearrangement links TRBV19 to TRBJ2-1, with TRBD2 identical over 9 bases. This CDR3 comprises 15 residues. CDR1 is LNHDA and CDR2 is SQIVND in the germline V gene (reference sequence). Losses at the gene ends were 5 bases for V and 4 bases for J; bases not matched to a gene: 6.

J is TRBJ1-1 and V is TRBV11-1, with TRBD1 matching over 7 bases. Germline V gene lookup returns CDR1 SGHAT and CDR2 FQDESV (reference sequence). The CDR3 sequence is 16 residues long. Trimming at V came to 0 bases and at J to 1 base, leaving 5 bases not matched to a gene. Here the CDR3 reads CASSLAQPGGNTEAFF. CDR3 in DNA: TGTGCCAGCAGCTTAGCGCAGCCAGGGGGGAACACTGAAGCTTTCTTT.

CDR3: CATSDHRGGAYEQFF. DNA for the CDR3: TGTGCCACCAGTGACCACCGCGGGGGGGCATATGAGCAGTTCTTC. The chain couples TRBV24-1 to TRBJ2-1; TRBD2 agrees at 9 bases. Germline V gene sequence: CDR1 KGHDR, CDR2 SFDVKD. Trimming removed 4 bases from V and 8 bases from J; junction bases left unmatched: 8. The CDR3 is 15 amino acids.

The genes are TRBV28 and TRBJ2-1; D is perhaps TRBD2 (6 bases). The CDR3 sequence is 17 residues long. V lost 5 bases to trimming and J lost 7 bases, with 24 bases between them. The V gene's germline CDR1 is MDHEN and CDR2 SYDVKM. The chain's CDR3 is CASSPSGYGAGGNEQFF. The CDR3 nucleotides are TGTGCCAGCAGTCCCTCCGGATACGGGGCTGGGGGGAATGAGCAGTTCTTC.

The genes are TRBV7-9 and TRBJ1-2; no firm D call. The CDR3 sequence is 15 residues long. V lost 3 bases and J 3 bases, leaving 14 bases between the germline ends. The germline V gene has CDR1 SEHNR and CDR2 FQNEAQ (reference sequence). CDR3 residues: CASSFAGGSYYGYTF. The DNA of the CDR3 is TGTGCCAGCAGCTTTGCTGGTGGCTCCTACTATGGCTACACCTTC.

This clone appeared once. CDR3 amino acids: CASSFGVAGRPHEQFF. As DNA, the CDR3 is TGTGCCAGCAGCTTTGGCGTTGCGGGGAGGCCCCATGAGCAGTTCTTC. The V call is TRBV11-2, the J call TRBJ2-1; D is possibly TRBD2 (6 bases). The germline V gene encodes CDR1 SGHAT and CDR2 FQNNGV. The V gene lost 3 bases and the J gene lost 8 bases, with 20 bases spanning the gap. The CDR3 loop spans 16 amino acids.

The rearrangement links TRBV10-3 to TRBJ1-5; 8 bases are a match to TRBD1. Germline-derived CDR1 and CDR2 are ENHRY and SYGVKD. The junction had 6 bases not matched to a gene; V was cut back by 9 bases and J by 5 bases. The CDR3 contains 13 residues. DNA for the CDR3: TGTGCCATGAGACAGGGGCGCGATCAGCCCCAGCATTTT. Protein product: CAMRQGRDQPQHF.

The rearrangement links TRBV6-5 to TRBJ2-7, with TRBD1 as a possible D gene (5 bases). Trimming removed 0 bases at V and 3 bases at J, with 12 bases between. CDR1 MNHEY and CDR2 SVGAGI come from the germline V gene. The CDR3 has 15 residues. The CDR3 loop reads CASSYSTDPFYEQYF. CDR3 bases: TGTGCCAGCAGTTACTCGACAGACCCTTTCTACGAGCAGTACTTC.

The rearrangement joins TRBV20-1 to TRBJ1-1, with TRBD1 as a possible D gene (5 bases). Germline V CDR1 and CDR2: DFQATT, SNEGSKA (reference sequence). The V end lost 5 bases, the J end lost 5 bases, and 9 bases lay between the germline ends. The CDR3 has 11 residues. The DNA for the CDR3 is TGCAGTGCTGGGGGGGGGACTGAAGCTTTCTTT. Translation gives CSAGGGTEAFF.

The chain couples TRBV13 to TRBJ2-2; perhaps TRBD1 as D (5 bases). Between the trimmed V and J ends, which lost 5 bases and 1 base, there was a span of 8 bases. Germline lookup yields CDR1 PRHDT and CDR2 FYEKMQ (reference sequence). The CDR3 runs 14 residues. CDR3 in DNA: TGTGCCAGCAGCCTACAGGAGAACACCGGGGAGCTGTTTTTT. It specifies CASSLQENTGELFF.